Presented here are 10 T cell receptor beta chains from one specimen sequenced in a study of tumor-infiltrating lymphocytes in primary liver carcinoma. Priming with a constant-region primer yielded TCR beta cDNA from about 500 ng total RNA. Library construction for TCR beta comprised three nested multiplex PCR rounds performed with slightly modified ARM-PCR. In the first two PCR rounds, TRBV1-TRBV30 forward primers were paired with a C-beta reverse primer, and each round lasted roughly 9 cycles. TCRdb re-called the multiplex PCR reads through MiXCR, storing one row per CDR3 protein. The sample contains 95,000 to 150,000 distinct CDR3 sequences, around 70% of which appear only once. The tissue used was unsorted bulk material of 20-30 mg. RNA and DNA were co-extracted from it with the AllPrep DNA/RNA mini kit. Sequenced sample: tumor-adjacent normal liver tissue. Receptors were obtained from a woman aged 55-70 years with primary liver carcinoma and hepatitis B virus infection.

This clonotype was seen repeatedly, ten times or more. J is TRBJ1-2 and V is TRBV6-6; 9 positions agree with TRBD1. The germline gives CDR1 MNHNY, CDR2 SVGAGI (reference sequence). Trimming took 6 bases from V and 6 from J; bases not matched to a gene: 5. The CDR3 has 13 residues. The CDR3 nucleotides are TGTGCCAGCAGAAGGGACAGGGCTGATGGCTACACCTTC. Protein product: CASRRDRADGYTF.

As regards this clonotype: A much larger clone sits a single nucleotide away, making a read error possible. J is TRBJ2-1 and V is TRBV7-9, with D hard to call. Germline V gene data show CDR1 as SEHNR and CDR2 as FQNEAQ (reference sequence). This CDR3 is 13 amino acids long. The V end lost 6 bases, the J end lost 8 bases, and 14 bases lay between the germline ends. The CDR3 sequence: CASRLPHHDEQFF. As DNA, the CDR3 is TGTGCCAGCAGACTCCCACACCACGATGAGCAGTTCTTC.

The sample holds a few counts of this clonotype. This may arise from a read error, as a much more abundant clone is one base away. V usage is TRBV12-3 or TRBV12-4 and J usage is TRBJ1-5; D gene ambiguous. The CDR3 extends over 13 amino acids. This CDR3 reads CVSTPLSNQPQHF. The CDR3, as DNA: TGTGTCAGCACCCCCCTCAGCAATCAGCCCCAGCATTTT.

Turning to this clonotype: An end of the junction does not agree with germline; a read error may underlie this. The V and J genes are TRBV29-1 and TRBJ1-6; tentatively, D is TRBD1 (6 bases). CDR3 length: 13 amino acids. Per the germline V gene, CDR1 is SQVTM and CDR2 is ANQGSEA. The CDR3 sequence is CGVGDRTNSPLHF. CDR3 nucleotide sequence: TGCGGCGTTGGCGACAGGACAAATTCACCCCTCCACTTT. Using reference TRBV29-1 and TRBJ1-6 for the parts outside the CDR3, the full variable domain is SAVISQKPSRDICQRGTSLTIQCQVDSQVTMMFWYRQQPGQSLTLIATANQGSEATYESGFVIDKFPISRPNLTFSTLTVSNMSPEDSSIYLCGVGDRTNSPLHFGNGTRLTVT.

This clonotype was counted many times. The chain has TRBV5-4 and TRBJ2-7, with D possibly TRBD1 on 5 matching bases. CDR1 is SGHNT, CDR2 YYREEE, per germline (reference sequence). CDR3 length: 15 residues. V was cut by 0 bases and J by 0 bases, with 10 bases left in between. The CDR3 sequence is CASSLGGFTSYEQYF. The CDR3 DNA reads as TGTGCCAGCAGCTTGGGGGGCTTCACCTCCTACGAGCAGTACTTC.

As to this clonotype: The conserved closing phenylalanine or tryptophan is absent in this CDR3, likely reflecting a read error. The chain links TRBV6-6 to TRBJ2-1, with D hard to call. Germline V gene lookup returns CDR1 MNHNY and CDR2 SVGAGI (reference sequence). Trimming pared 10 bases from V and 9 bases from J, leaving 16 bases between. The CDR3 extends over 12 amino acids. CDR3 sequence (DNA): TGTGCCATGAGTTACTCGGGTGCTGAGCAGTTCCTC. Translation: CAMSYSGAEQFL.

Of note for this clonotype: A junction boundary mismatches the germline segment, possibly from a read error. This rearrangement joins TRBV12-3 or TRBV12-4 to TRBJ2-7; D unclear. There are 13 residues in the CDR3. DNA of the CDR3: TGTGCCAGCAATAGGTCCGAGACCTACGAGCAGTACTTT. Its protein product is CASNRSETYEQYF.

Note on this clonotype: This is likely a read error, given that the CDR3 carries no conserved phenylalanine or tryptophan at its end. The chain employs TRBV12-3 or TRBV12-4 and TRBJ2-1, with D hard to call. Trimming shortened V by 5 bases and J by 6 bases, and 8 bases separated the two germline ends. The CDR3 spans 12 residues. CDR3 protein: CASSRLANEQFL. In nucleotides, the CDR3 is TGTGCCAGCAGTCGTCTTGCCAATGAGCAGTTCTTA.

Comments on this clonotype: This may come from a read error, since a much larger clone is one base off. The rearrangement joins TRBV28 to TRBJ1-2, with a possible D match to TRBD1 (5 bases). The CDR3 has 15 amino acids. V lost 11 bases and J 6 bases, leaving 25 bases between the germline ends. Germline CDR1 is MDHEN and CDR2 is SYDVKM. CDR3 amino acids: CAGITSGTGVDGYTF. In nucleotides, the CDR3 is TGTGCCGGCATAACTAGCGGGACGGGGGTAGATGGCTACACCTTC.

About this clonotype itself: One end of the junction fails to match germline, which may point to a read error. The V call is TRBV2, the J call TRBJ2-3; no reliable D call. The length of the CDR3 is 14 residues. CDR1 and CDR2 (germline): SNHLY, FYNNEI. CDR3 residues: CVSSPNGRIDTQYF. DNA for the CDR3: TGTGTCAGCAGTCCTAACGGACGGATAGATACGCAGTATTTT.